A single sample is the source of the 13 T cell receptor beta chains below, sequenced in a study of PD-1 blockade in classical Hodgkin lymphoma. Relapse was seen in all patients after autologous stem cell transplantation, and brentuximab vedotin exposure was variable. Sequencing was performed with immunoSEQ multiplex PCR; in TCRdb, only in-frame clones are kept and a portion is missing. The sample contains approximately 19,000 clones, 70% to 80% of which appear only once. The input for sequencing was peripheral blood mononuclear cells (PBMCs), taken before the second cycle of nivolumab. The receptors shown here come from a human donor with classical Hodgkin lymphoma.

V usage is TRBV10-1 and J usage is TRBJ2-1, with D perhaps matching TRBD2 (5 bases). V lost 3 bases and J 7 bases, leaving 10 bases between the germline ends. This CDR3 is built from 13 residues. Germline CDR1 reads WNHNN; CDR2 reads SYGVQD (reference sequence). CDR3 in DNA: TGCGCCAGCAGTGAAGGGAGTGAAAATGAGCAGTTCTTC. This gives the protein CASSEGSENEQFF.

The chain is built from TRBV10-3 and TRBJ2-7; no clear D. V was trimmed by 2 bases and J by 3 bases, leaving 14 bases between them. Germline V gene data show CDR1 as ENHRY and CDR2 as SYGVKD. CDR3 length: 15 residues. CDR3 bases: TGTGCCATCAGTGAGAGCTCGTCCGTTCTCTACGAGCAGTACTTC. This codes for CAISESSSVLYEQYF.

This clone was counted only a few times. The CDR3 loop is CASSLSASHNEQFF. The CDR3 nucleotides are TGTGCCAGCAGTTTATCGGCTTCTCACAATGAGCAGTTCTTC. V and J are TRBV27 and TRBJ2-1; D gene ambiguous. The CDR3 contains 14 residues. CDR1 is MNHEY, CDR2 SMNVEV, per germline (reference sequence). Between the trimmed V and J ends, which lost 0 bases and 5 bases, there was a span of 8 bases.

This chain uses TRBV6-5 with TRBJ1-1; 9 nucleotides agree with TRBD1. This CDR3 has 14 residues. Germline V CDR1 and CDR2: MNHEY, SVGAGI. The junction had 7 bases not matched to a gene; V was cut back by 6 bases and J by 5 bases. The CDR3 DNA reads TGTGCCAGCAGCTGGGGGACAGGGAGAACTGAAGCTTTCTTT. This gives the protein CASSWGTGRTEAFF.

The V call is TRBV28, the J call TRBJ2-7, with 9 bases identical to TRBD1. Germline CDR1 and CDR2: MDHEN and SYDVKM. Trimming removed 5 bases from V and 2 bases from J; junction bases left unmatched: 7. The CDR3 has 15 residues. This CDR3 reads CASSPAGTGTYEQYF. CDR3 DNA: TGTGCCAGCAGTCCTGCCGGGACAGGGACCTACGAGCAGTACTTC. Full variable domain (outside the CDR3, taken from reference TRBV28 and TRBJ2-7): DVKVTQSSRYLVKRTGEKVFLECVQDMDHENMFWYRQDPGLGLRLIYFSYDVKMKEKGDIPEGYSVSREKKERFSLILESASTNQTSMYLCASSPAGTGTYEQYFGPGTRLTVT.

This rearrangement joins TRBV19 to TRBJ2-1; TRBD1 is a possible D gene (6 bases). Germline CDR1 LNHDA, CDR2 SQIVND (reference sequence). The V and J ends lost 7 bases and 4 bases respectively, with 11 bases between them. The CDR3 sequence is 13 residues long. CDR3: CASTLTGYNEQFF. CDR3 in DNA: TGTGCCAGTACGTTAACAGGGTACAATGAGCAGTTCTTC.

This clone appeared once. The J gene is TRBJ2-2, the V gene TRBV10-3; 8 nucleotides align to TRBD2. CDR3 length: 15 residues. Germline V lookup: CDR1 ENHRY, CDR2 SYGVKD. Germline trimming cut 5 bases from V and 1 base from J; bases unmatched to any gene: 3. Here the CDR3 reads CAISSSGGNTGELFF. CDR3 DNA sequence: TGTGCCATCAGTTCGAGCGGGGGGAACACCGGGGAGCTGTTTTTT.

V gene TRBV30 combines with J gene TRBJ1-6, with 7 bases matching TRBD1. Germline V gene lookup returns CDR1 GTSNPN and CDR2 SVGIG (reference sequence). Unmatched junction bases numbered 3, after V lost 3 bases and J lost 7 bases. This CDR3 has 13 amino acids. The CDR3 DNA reads as TGTGCCTGGAGCGACAGGGAGAATTCACCCCTCCACTTT. Protein: CAWSDRENSPLHF.

The chain couples TRBV18 to TRBJ1-6, with D possibly being TRBD1 (6 bases). The germline V gene has CDR1 KGHSH and CDR2 LQKENI. The CDR3 has 15 residues. The V end lost 4 bases, the J end lost 6 bases, and 13 bases lay between the germline ends. The CDR3 DNA follows: TGTGCCAGCTCACTACGACAGGACCCTAATTCACCCCTCCACTTT. Protein product: CASSLRQDPNSPLHF.

The CDR3 DNA follows: TGTGGGTCCGGGACCGACACTGAAGCTTTCTTT. It is translated as CGSGTDTEAFF. The chain combines TRBV2 with TRBJ1-1; TRBD1 is a possible D gene (5 bases). Germline assignment: CDR1 SNHLY and CDR2 FYNNEI. CDR3 length: 11 residues.

J is TRBJ2-3 and V is TRBV7-2; no reliable D call. Deletions cut 3 bases from V and 2 bases from J, with 3 bases between. The V gene's germline CDR1 is SGHTA and CDR2 FQGNSA. The CDR3 totals 12 residues. DNA of the CDR3: TGTGCCAGCAGCTTTTCCACAGATACGCAGTATTTT. Encoded protein: CASSFSTDTQYF.

The chain couples TRBV5-6 to TRBJ1-4; D is unresolved. This CDR3 comprises 16 residues. Germline V gene lookup returns CDR1 SGHDT and CDR2 YYEEEE. The ends were cut back, 2 bases at V and 7 bases at J, with 18 bases in the middle. Here the CDR3 reads CASSFLDPLRSEKLFF. Here the CDR3 DNA reads TGTGCCAGCAGCTTCCTGGACCCCCTTCGAAGTGAAAAACTGTTTTTT.

This clone has just a few counts. The V call is TRBV11-3, the J call TRBJ2-1; 12 bases match TRBD2. The CDR3 totals 16 residues. The germline V gene has CDR1 SGHNT and CDR2 YENEEA. V lost 1 base to trimming and J lost 6 bases; unmatched junction nucleotides: 4. This chain's CDR3 is CASSLGTSGIPNEQFF. The DNA for the CDR3 is TGTGCCAGCAGCTTAGGGACTAGCGGGATTCCCAATGAGCAGTTCTTC.